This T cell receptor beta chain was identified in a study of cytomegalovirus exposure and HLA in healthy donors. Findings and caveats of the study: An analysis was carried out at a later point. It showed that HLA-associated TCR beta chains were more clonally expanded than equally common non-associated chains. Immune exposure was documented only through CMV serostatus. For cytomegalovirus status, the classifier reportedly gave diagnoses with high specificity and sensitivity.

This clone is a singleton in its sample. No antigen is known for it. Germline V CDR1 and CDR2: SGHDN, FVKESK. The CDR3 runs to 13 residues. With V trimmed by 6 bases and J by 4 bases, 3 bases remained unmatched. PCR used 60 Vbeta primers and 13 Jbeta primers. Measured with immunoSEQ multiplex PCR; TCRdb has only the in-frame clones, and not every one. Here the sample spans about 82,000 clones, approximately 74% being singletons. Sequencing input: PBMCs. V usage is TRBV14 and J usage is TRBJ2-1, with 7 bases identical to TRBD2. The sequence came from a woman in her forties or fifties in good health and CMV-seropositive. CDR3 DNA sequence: TGTGCCAGCAGTCAGCGGGATTACAATGAGCAGTTCTTC. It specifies CASSQRDYNEQFF.